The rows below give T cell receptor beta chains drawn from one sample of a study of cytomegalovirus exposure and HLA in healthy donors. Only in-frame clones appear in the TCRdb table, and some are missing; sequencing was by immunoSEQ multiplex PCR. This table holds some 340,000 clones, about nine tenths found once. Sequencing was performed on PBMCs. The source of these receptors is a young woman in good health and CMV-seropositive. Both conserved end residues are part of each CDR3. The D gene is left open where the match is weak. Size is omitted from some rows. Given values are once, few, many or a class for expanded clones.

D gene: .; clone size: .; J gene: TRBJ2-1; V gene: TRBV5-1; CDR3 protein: CASSPGTPFYNEQFF; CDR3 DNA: TGCGCCAGCAGCCCCGGGACTCCCTTTTACAATGAGCAGTTCTTC
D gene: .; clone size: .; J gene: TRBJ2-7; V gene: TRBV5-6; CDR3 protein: CASRLQGSYEQYF; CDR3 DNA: TGTGCCAGCAGATTACAGGGTTCCTACGAGCAGTACTTC
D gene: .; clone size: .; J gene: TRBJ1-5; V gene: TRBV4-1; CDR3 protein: CASSQLINQPQHF; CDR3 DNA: TGCGCCAGCAGCCAACTCATCAATCAGCCCCAGCATTTT
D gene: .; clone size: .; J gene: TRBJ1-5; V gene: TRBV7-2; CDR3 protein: CASSLPRGGSSNQPQHF; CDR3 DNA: TGTGCCAGCAGCTTGCCCAGAGGCGGATCGAGCAATCAGCCCCAGCATTTT
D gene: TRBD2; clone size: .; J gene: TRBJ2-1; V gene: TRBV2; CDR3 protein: CASSEFAGGIDEQFF; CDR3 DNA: TGTGCCAGCAGTGAATTTGCGGGGGGTATCGATGAGCAGTTCTTC
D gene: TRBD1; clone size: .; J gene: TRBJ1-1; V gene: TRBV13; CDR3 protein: CASRRGLMNTEAFF; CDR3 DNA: TGTGCCAGCAGGAGGGGGCTCATGAACACTGAAGCTTTCTTT
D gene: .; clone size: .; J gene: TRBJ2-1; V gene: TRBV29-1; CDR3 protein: CSVGGSYNEQFF; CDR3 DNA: TGCAGCGTTGGGGGATCCTACAATGAGCAGTTCTTC
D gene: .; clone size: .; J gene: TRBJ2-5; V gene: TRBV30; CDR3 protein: CAWSRTQLGTQYF; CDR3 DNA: TGTGCCTGGAGTAGGACTCAATTGGGCACCCAGTACTTC
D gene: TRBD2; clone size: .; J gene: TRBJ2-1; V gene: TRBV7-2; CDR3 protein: CASSLRASGGTYNEQFF; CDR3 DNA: TGTGCCAGCAGCTTGCGGGCTAGCGGGGGAACCTACAATGAGCAGTTCTTC
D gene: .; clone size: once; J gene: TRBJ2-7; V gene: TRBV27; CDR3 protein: CASSQRGFAYEQYF; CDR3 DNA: TGTGCCAGCAGTCAGAGGGGTTTTGCCTACGAGCAGTACTTC
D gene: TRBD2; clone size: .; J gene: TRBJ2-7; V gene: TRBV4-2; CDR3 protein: CASSQEFTSGGYEQYF; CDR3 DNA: TGTGCCAGCAGCCAAGAATTCACTAGCGGGGGGTACGAGCAGTACTTC
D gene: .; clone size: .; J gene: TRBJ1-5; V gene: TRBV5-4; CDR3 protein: CASSSGPQGPQHF; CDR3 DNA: TGTGCCAGCAGTTCCGGGCCCCAAGGGCCCCAGCATTTT
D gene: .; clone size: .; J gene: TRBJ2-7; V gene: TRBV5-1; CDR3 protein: CASRGLASDEQYF; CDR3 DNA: TGCGCCAGCAGAGGTCTAGCGAGCGACGAGCAGTACTTC
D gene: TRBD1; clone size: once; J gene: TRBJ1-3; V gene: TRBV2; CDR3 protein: CASQGQGRSSGNTIYF; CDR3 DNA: TGTGCCAGCCAGGGACAGGGGAGAAGCTCTGGAAACACCATATATTTT
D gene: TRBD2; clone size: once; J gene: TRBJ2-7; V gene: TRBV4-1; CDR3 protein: CASSPSGGFSYEQYF; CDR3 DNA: TGCGCCAGCAGCCCTAGCGGGGGGTTCTCCTACGAGCAGTACTTC
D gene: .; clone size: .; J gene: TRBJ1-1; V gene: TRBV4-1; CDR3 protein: CASSQGGGRRRNTEAFF; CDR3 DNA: TGCGCCAGCAGCCAAGGTGGCGGCAGGAGAAGGAACACTGAAGCTTTCTTT
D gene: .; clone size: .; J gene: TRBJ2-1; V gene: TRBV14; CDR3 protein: CASSQYGNEQFF; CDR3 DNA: TGTGCCAGCAGCCAGTATGGGAATGAGCAGTTCTTC
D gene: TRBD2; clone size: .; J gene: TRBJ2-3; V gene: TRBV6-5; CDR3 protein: CASTTPSGGTDTQYF; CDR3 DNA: TGTGCCAGCACTACGCCTAGCGGAGGTACAGATACGCAGTATTTT
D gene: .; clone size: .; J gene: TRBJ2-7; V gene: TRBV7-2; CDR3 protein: CASTWGHEQYF; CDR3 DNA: TGTGCCAGCACGTGGGGCCACGAGCAGTACTTC
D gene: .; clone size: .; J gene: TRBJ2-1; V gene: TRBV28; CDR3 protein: CASLDSSYNEQFF; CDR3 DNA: TGTGCCAGTCTCGATAGCTCCTACAATGAGCAGTTCTTC
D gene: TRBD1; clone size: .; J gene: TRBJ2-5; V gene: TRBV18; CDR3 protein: CASSPYGQGEGETQYF; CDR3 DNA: TGTGCCAGCTCACCATATGGACAGGGTGAGGGGGAGACCCAGTACTTC
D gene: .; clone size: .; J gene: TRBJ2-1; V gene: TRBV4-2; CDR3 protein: CASSQDPSPSSYNEQFF; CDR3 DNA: TGTGCCAGCAGCCAAGACCCCAGCCCCAGCTCCTACAATGAGCAGTTCTTC
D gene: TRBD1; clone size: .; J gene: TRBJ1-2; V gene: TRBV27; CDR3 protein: CASSLGRGPNYGYTF; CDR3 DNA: TGTGCCAGCAGTTTGGGCAGGGGGCCAAACTATGGCTACACCTTC
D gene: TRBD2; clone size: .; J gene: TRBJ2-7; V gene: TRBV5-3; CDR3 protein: CARSLVPGLDQYEQYF; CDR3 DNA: TGTGCCAGAAGCTTGGTCCCCGGACTAGACCAATACGAGCAGTACTTC
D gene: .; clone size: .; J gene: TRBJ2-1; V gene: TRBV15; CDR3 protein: CATSRDRAGNEQFF; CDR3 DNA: TGTGCCACCAGCAGAGATCGGGCCGGGAATGAGCAGTTCTTC
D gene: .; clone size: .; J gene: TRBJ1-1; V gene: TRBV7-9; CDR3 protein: CASSLRGARAEAFF; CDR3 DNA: TGTGCCAGCAGCTTGAGAGGGGCGAGAGCTGAAGCTTTCTTT
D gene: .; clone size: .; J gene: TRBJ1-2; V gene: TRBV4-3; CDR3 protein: CASSQDTGYYGYTF; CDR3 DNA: TGCGCCAGCAGCCAAGACACAGGGTACTATGGCTACACCTTC
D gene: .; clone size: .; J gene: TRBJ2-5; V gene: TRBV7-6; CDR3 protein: CASSSPGQETQYF; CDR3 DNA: TGTGCCAGCAGCTCCCCGGGCCAAGAGACCCAGTACTTC
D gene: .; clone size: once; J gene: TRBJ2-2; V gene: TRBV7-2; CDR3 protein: CASSGIKNTGELFF; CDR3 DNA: TGTGCCAGCAGCGGGATTAAGAACACCGGGGAGCTGTTTTTT
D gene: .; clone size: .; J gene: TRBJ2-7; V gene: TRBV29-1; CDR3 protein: CSVDRDGYEQYF; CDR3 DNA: TGCAGCGTTGACCGGGACGGCTACGAGCAGTACTTC
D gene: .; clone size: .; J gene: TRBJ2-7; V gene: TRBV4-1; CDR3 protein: CASSREGKYEQYF; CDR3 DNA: TGCGCCAGCAGCCGCGAAGGGAAGTACGAGCAGTACTTC
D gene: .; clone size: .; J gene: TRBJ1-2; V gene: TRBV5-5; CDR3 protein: CASSLEAGYGYTF; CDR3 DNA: TGTGCCAGCAGCTTGGAGGCAGGGTATGGCTACACCTTC
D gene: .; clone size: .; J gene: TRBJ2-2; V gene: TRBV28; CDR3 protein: CASSFWGAGTNTGELFF; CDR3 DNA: TGTGCCAGCAGTTTTTGGGGGGCCGGTACAAACACCGGGGAGCTGTTTTTT
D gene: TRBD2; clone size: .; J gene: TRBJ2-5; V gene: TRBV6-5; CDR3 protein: CASSWTSGVETQYF; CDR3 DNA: TGTGCCAGCAGTTGGACTAGCGGGGTTGAGACCCAGTACTTC
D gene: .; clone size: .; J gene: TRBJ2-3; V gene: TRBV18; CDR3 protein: CASSPSRGSTDTQYF; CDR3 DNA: TGTGCCAGCTCACCAAGTCGCGGCAGCACAGATACGCAGTATTTT
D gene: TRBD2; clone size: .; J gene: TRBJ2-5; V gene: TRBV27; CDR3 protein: CASSPPGVAGETQYF; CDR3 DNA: TGTGCCAGCAGTCCCCCCGGGGTAGCGGGAGAGACCCAGTACTTC
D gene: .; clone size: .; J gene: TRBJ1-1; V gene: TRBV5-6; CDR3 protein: CASSLKTLMNTEAFF; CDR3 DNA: TGTGCCAGCAGCTTGAAGACACTCATGAACACTGAAGCTTTCTTT
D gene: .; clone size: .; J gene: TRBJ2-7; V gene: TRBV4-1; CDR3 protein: CASSPQRAYEQYF; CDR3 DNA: TGCGCCAGCAGCCCCCAGCGCGCCTACGAGCAGTACTTC